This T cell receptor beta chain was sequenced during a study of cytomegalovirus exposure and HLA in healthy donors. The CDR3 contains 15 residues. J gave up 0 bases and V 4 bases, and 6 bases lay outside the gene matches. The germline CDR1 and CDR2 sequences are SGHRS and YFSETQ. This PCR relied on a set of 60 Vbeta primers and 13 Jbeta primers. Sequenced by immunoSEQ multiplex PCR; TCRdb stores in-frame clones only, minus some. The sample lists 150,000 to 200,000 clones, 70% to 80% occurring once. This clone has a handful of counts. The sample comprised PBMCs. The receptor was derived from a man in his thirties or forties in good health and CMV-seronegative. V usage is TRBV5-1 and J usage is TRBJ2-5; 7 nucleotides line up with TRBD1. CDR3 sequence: CASSPITGDQETQYF. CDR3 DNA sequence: TGCGCCAGCAGCCCCATCACAGGGGACCAAGAGACCCAGTACTTC.